Listed below are T cell receptor beta chains from one sample, sequenced in a study of T cells in Graves' hyperthyroidism and ophthalmopathy. TCRdb fed the multiplex PCR reads into MiXCR, producing one record per CDR3 protein. The table shows about 290,000 distinct CDR3 sequences, with about an eighth occurring only once. Specimen: blood. Source of these receptors: a woman in her 30s with Graves' hyperthyroidism that later progressed to Graves' ophthalmopathy. The CDR3 runs from the conserved cysteine through the conserved F or W. A D gene is named only where the DNA matches it firmly. Not every row has a clone size; where given, it reads once, few, many or a size class.

CDR3 protein | CDR3 DNA | clone size | CDR3 length | D gene | J gene | V gene
CASSFGGSVYEQYF | TGTGCCAGCAGTTTTGGCGGGAGTGTTTACGAGCAGTACTTC | many | 14 | TRBD2 | TRBJ2-7 | TRBV28
CASSPSYRRNTEAFF | TGTGCCAGTAGTCCCTCATACAGGAGGAACACTGAAGCTTTCTTT | few | 15 | - | TRBJ1-1 | TRBV19
CASSLGTGGLTDTQYF | TGTGCCAGCAGCTTAGGGACAGGGGGCTTAACAGATACGCAGTATTTT | - | 16 | TRBD1 | TRBJ2-3 | TRBV7-9
CSASGTYTDTQYF | TGCAGTGCTAGTGGGACTTACACAGATACGCAGTATTTT | many | 13 | - | TRBJ2-3 | TRBV20-1
CASKPQETQYF | TGTGCCAGCAAGCCCCAAGAGACCCAGTACTTC | - | 11 | - | TRBJ2-5 | TRBV28
CASSLGEWAEAFF | TGTGCCAGCAGTTTAGGTGAGTGGGCTGAAGCTTTCTTT | many | 13 | - | TRBJ1-1 | TRBV28
CASSPTDRFLNDGELFF | TGTGCCAGCAGTCCAACGGACAGATTTTTAAACGACGGGGAGCTGTTTTTT | - | 17 | - | TRBJ2-2 | TRBV12-3/TRBV12-4
CSAWNTEAFF | TGCAGTGCTTGGAACACTGAAGCTTTCTTT | many | 10 | - | TRBJ1-1 | TRBV20-1
CATSDPGTGYGYTF | TGTGCCACCAGTGATCCCGGGACAGGTTATGGCTACACCTTC | many | 14 | TRBD1 | TRBJ1-2 | TRBV24-1
CASSSLLAGPSNEQFF | TGTGCCAGCAGTTCCCTACTAGCGGGCCCTTCCAATGAGCAGTTCTTC | many | 16 | TRBD2 | TRBJ2-1 | TRBV27
CASSPTGPDTQYF | TGTGCCAGCAGCCCGACAGGGCCAGATACGCAGTATTTT | few | 13 | TRBD1 | TRBJ2-3 | TRBV7-9
CASTSWAAGGNEKLFF | TGTGCCAGCACCTCATGGGCGGCAGGGGGTAACGAAAAACTGTTTTTT | many | 16 | TRBD1 | TRBJ1-4 | TRBV27
CASSLGVTEQFF | TGTGCCAGCAGCTTAGGGGTCACGGAGCAGTTCTTC | - | 12 | - | TRBJ2-1 | TRBV11-3
CASSFGTVTEAFF | TGTGCCAGCAGCTTCGGGACGGTTACTGAAGCTTTCTTT | many | 13 | - | TRBJ1-1 | TRBV5-5
CSVSNTEAFF | TGCAGCGTGAGCAACACTGAAGCTTTCTTT | many | 10 | - | TRBJ1-1 | TRBV29-1
CASKGLAGDHTNTGELFF | TGTGCCAGCAAAGGACTAGCGGGAGACCACACGAACACCGGGGAGCTGTTTTTT | - | 18 | TRBD2 | TRBJ2-2 | TRBV19
CASSEGAGNTIYF | TGTGCCAGCAGTGAGGGGGCTGGAAACACCATATATTTT | - | 13 | - | TRBJ1-3 | TRBV28